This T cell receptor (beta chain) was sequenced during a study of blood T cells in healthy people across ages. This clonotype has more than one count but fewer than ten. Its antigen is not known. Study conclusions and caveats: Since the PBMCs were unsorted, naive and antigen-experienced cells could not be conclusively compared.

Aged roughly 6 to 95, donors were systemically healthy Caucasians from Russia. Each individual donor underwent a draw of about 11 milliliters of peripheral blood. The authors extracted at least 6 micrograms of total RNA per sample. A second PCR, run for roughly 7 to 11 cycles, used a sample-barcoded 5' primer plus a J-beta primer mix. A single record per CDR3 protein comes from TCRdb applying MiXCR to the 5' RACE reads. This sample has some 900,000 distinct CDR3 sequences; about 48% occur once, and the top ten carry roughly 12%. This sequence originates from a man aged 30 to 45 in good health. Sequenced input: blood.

The CDR3 nucleotides read TGTGCCAGCAGTTTCCGCGGCCTGTCGGAGACCCAGTACTTC. As protein: CASSFRGLSETQYF. The chain combines TRBV27 with TRBJ2-5; D not certain. Germline assignment: CDR1 MNHEY and CDR2 SMNVEV (reference sequence). V was shortened by 3 bases and J by 5 bases, with 13 bases between the two germline ends. This CDR3 is 14 amino acids long.